The 26 T cell receptor beta chains below were found in one sample sequenced in a study of OX40 agonist ivuxolimab in advanced cancers. Only in-frame clones appear in the TCRdb table, and some are missing; sequencing was by immunoSEQ multiplex PCR. The sample yields around 80,000 clones, around 94% seen once. The specimen comprised CD4+ or CD8+ T cells sorted from blood, sampled in a trial of the OX40 agonist ivuxolimab. Receptors originate from an adult with an advanced solid tumor such as melanoma, head and neck, liver or kidney cancer.

The V gene is TRBV28, the J gene TRBJ2-2; D uncertain. From germline, CDR1 is MDHEN and CDR2 SYDVKM. The CDR3 runs 13 residues. V was shortened by 3 bases and J by 1 base, with 3 bases between the two germline ends. The CDR3 reads CASSFLNTGELFF. CDR3 nucleotides: TGTGCCAGCAGTTTCTTGAACACCGGGGAGCTGTTTTTT.

This clone occurred once. The chain is built from TRBV7-2 and TRBJ2-7, with D uncertain. CDR3 length equals 15 residues. Germline CDR1 SGHTA, CDR2 FQGNSA. The ends were cut back, 2 bases at V and 6 bases at J, with 17 bases in the middle. Here the CDR3 reads CASSLFALFSAEQYF. The DNA for the CDR3 is TGTGCCAGCAGCTTATTCGCACTATTCAGTGCCGAGCAGTACTTC. Full variable domain (missing parts from reference TRBV7-2 and TRBJ2-7): GAGVSQSPSNKVTEKGKDVELRCDPISGHTALYWYRQSLGQGLEFLIYFQGNSAPDKSGLPSDRFSAERTGGSVSTLTIQRTQQEDSAVYLCASSLFALFSAEQYFGPGTRLTVT.

This clone was counted a single time. The chain combines TRBV4-3 with TRBJ1-6; D is undetermined. Deletions cut 2 bases from V and 3 bases from J, with 14 bases between. Germline CDR1 LGHNA, CDR2 YSLEER. The CDR3 sequence is 17 residues long. CDR3 coding DNA: TGCGCCAGCAGCCAAAAGGGAAGGGTGAGCTATAATTCACCCCTCCACTTT. Protein: CASSQKGRVSYNSPLHF.

The V and J genes are TRBV28 and TRBJ2-7; the D is unclear. V lost 4 bases and J lost 3, with 10 bases in between. CDR1 and CDR2 from the germline V gene are MDHEN and SYDVKM. The CDR3 extends over 13 amino acids. The CDR3 protein is CASSSWANYEQYF. The CDR3 region has the DNA TGTGCCAGCAGTTCCTGGGCTAACTACGAGCAGTACTTC.

The chain joins TRBV28 to TRBJ1-2; TRBD1 is a possible D gene (5 bases). Trimming took off 8 bases at V and 5 bases at J, with 21 bases between the two ends. CDR3 size: 15 residues. Germline V gives CDR1 MDHEN, CDR2 SYDVKM. CDR3 bases: TGTGCCAGCCGGGCGGGATCATGGGGCGGTTATGGCTACACCTTC. Translation gives CASRAGSWGGYGYTF.

The CDR3 coding sequence is TGTGCCAGCAGCCAAGATGGAGGACTAGCGGGAAATGAGCAGTTCTTC. As protein: CASSQDGGLAGNEQFF. The rearrangement links TRBV4-2 to TRBJ2-1; the match to TRBD2 covers 12 bases. After removal of 0 bases from V and 7 bases from J, the junction contained 4 bases not matched to a gene. Germline V lookup: CDR1 LGHNA, CDR2 YNFKEQ. The CDR3 totals 16 residues.

V gene TRBV5-6 combines with J gene TRBJ1-6; 7 bases fit TRBD1. CDR1 is SGHDT, CDR2 YYEEEE, per germline. The CDR3 totals 15 residues. V was clipped by 4 bases and J by 7 bases; unmatched bases: 8. The CDR3, as DNA: TGTGCCAGCAGCGGAAACAGGGGAATGAATTCACCCCTCCACTTT. This codes for CASSGNRGMNSPLHF.

The chain is built from TRBV10-1 and TRBJ2-5; D perhaps matches TRBD1 (5 bases). The length of the CDR3 is 13 residues. V dropped 3 bases and J dropped 0 bases, with 5 bases sitting between them. Germline V gives CDR1 WNHNN, CDR2 SYGVQD (reference sequence). The CDR3 is CASSDRDQETQYF. CDR3 in DNA: TGCGCCAGCAGTGACAGGGACCAAGAGACCCAGTACTTC.

This clone was seen a single time. V and J are TRBV18 and TRBJ2-5; possible D gene TRBD1, 6 bases. Trimming shortened V by 6 bases and J by 3 bases, and 8 bases separated the two germline ends. The CDR3 is 12 amino acids. Germline V gives CDR1 KGHSH, CDR2 LQKENI. The CDR3 reads CASSQGKETQYF. CDR3 bases: TGTGCCAGCTCCCAGGGGAAAGAGACCCAGTACTTC.

This chain joins TRBV6-5 and TRBJ1-1, with a tentative D call TRBD1 (6 bases). Trimming left V 0 bases short and J 1 base short, with 9 bases between. CDR1 and CDR2 from the germline V gene are MNHEY and SVGAGI. The CDR3 is made up of 15 amino acids. The CDR3 loop is CASSYSGTPNTEAFF. The CDR3 DNA is TGTGCCAGCAGTTACTCGGGGACACCGAACACTGAAGCTTTCTTT.

This clone was detected once. The rearrangement uses TRBV27 and TRBJ1-1; D possibly corresponds to TRBD1 (5 bases). The CDR3 runs to 15 residues. V was pared by 3 bases and J by 5 bases, with 16 bases between. Germline V gene sequence: CDR1 MNHEY, CDR2 SMNVEV (reference sequence). The CDR3 region is CASSFGLQGSTEAFF. The DNA of the CDR3 is TGTGCCAGCAGTTTTGGTCTCCAGGGCAGTACTGAAGCTTTCTTT.

On this clone itself: Mismatch with germline at one junction end may stem from a read error. The rearrangement uses TRBV2 and TRBJ1-2; TRBD1 matches at 10 bases. This CDR3 comprises 17 residues. Germline lookup yields CDR1 SNHLY and CDR2 FYNNEI. The DNA of the CDR3 is TGTGCCAGCAGTCGACCCCTCGAGGGATACACCGACTGGACAGGGGGCTTC. Translating it yields CASSRPLEGYTDWTGGF.

The table lists this clone with a count of one. The chain links TRBV19 to TRBJ2-1; D is uncertain. The germline V and J ends were trimmed by 5 bases and 5 bases, with 13 bases remaining between them. This CDR3 comprises 14 residues. CDR1 is LNHDA and CDR2 is SQIVND in the germline V gene (reference sequence). CDR3 sequence: CASSLGRSNNEQFF. The DNA of the CDR3 is TGTGCCAGTAGTCTAGGAAGGAGCAACAATGAGCAGTTCTTC. The complete variable domain, with remaining parts taken from reference TRBV19 and TRBJ2-1, reads DGGITQSPKYLFRKEGQNVTLSCEQNLNHDAMYWYRQDPGQGLRLIYYSQIVNDFQKGDIAEGYSVSREKKESFPLTVTSAQKNPTAFYLCASSLGRSNNEQFFGPGTRLTVL.

This clone was seen more than once but under ten times. The chain links TRBV4-1 to TRBJ1-1; D gene unclear. Germline lookup yields CDR1 MGHRA and CDR2 YSYEKL. V was pared by 0 bases and J by 3 bases, with 11 bases between. The CDR3 is made up of 15 amino acids. CDR3 DNA sequence: TGCGCCAGCAGCCAAGAGAGGGTTAGGGACACTGAAGCTTTCTTT. As protein: CASSQERVRDTEAFF.

J is TRBJ2-7 and V is TRBV7-8; D not resolved. Deletions cut 5 bases from V and 6 bases from J, with 14 bases between. This CDR3 region has 13 residues. Germline CDR1 SGHVS, CDR2 FQNEAQ. The CDR3 DNA is TGTGCCAGCAGCCCTCACAACGCCGCCGAGCAGTACTTC. Protein sequence: CASSPHNAAEQYF.

This chain connects TRBV6-5 to TRBJ2-1; D is uncertain. The germline CDR1 and CDR2 sequences are MNHEY and SVGAGI. The CDR3 extends over 13 amino acids. V lost 3 bases and J lost 8, with 11 bases in between. This chain's CDR3 is CASSYVPGYEQFF. The CDR3 coding sequence is TGTGCCAGCAGTTATGTCCCAGGATATGAGCAGTTCTTC.

The chain uses TRBV7-8 and TRBJ2-1; 13 bases agree with TRBD2. V dropped 4 bases and J dropped 7; count of bases not matched to a gene: 7. Germline CDR1 SGHVS, CDR2 FQNEAQ. This CDR3 comprises 16 residues. The CDR3 sequence is CASSSTSGGAENEQFF. The CDR3 DNA follows: TGTGCCAGCAGCTCCACTAGCGGGGGGGCCGAAAATGAGCAGTTCTTC.

V usage is TRBV5-1 and J usage is TRBJ2-1; D call uncertain. The V and J ends lost 4 bases and 9 bases respectively, with 14 bases between them. Germline V gives CDR1 SGHRS, CDR2 YFSETQ. The CDR3 is 13 amino acids. This CDR3 is CASSQMGWGEQFF. DNA of the CDR3: TGCGCCAGCAGCCAAATGGGGTGGGGTGAGCAGTTCTTC. Full variable domain (remainder filled in from reference TRBV5-1 and TRBJ2-1): KAGVTQTPRYLIKTRGQQVTLSCSPISGHRSVSWYQQTPGQGLQFLFEYFSETQRNKGNFPGRFSGRQFSNSRSEMNVSTLELGDSALYLCASSQMGWGEQFFGPGTRLTVL.

This sequence joins TRBV7-2 and TRBJ1-1; the D gene is possibly TRBD1 (5 bases). The CDR3 length is 13 residues. V lost 0 bases and J 5 bases, leaving 7 bases between the germline ends. CDR1 SGHTA and CDR2 FQGNSA come from the germline V gene. In nucleotides, the CDR3 is TGTGCCAGCAGCTTAGCAGGGGCGACTGAAGCTTTCTTT. It specifies CASSLAGATEAFF.

The chain joins TRBV28 to TRBJ2-7, with 7 bases aligning to TRBD1. Germline CDR1 is MDHEN and CDR2 is SYDVKM. The junction had 9 bases not matched to a gene; V was cut back by 8 bases and J by 2 bases. The CDR3 runs to 14 residues. CDR3 DNA: TGTGCCAGCGGACAACCGGGACAGACCTACGAGCAGTACTTC. Protein sequence: CASGQPGQTYEQYF.

This clone is a singleton in its sample. DNA for the CDR3: TGTGCCAGTAGTACCGGACTTCCCAATGAGCAGTTCTTC. Its translation: CASSTGLPNEQFF. This rearrangement joins TRBV19 to TRBJ2-1; a possible D gene is TRBD2 (5 bases). This CDR3 spans 13 amino acids. Germline V gene sequence: CDR1 LNHDA, CDR2 SQIVND (reference sequence). Between the trimmed V and J ends, which lost 4 bases and 6 bases, there was a span of 10 bases.

The chain uses TRBV6-5 and TRBJ2-7; 7 bases are a match to TRBD2. The CDR3 spans 15 residues. V lost 7 bases and J lost 0; bases outside the gene matches: 9. Germline CDR1 MNHEY, CDR2 SVGAGI. The CDR3 loop reads CASNPDGGSSYEQYF. The CDR3 DNA is TGTGCCAGCAACCCCGACGGCGGGAGCTCCTACGAGCAGTACTTC.

The V call is TRBV19, the J call TRBJ2-1; the D is unclear. Germline V gene lookup returns CDR1 LNHDA and CDR2 SQIVND (reference sequence). CDR3 size: 12 residues. V was trimmed by 3 bases and J by 10 bases, leaving 10 bases between them. The CDR3 loop is CASSMGIGEQFF. CDR3 nucleotide sequence: TGTGCCAGTAGTATGGGGATAGGCGAGCAGTTCTTC.

This chain joins TRBV15 and TRBJ2-2, with D hard to call. The V and J ends lost 5 bases and 1 base respectively, with 11 bases between them. The V gene's germline CDR1 is LNHNV and CDR2 YYDKDF (reference sequence). This CDR3 is built from 15 residues. The CDR3 spells CATSYGVENTGELFF. The CDR3 region has the DNA TGTGCCACCAGCTATGGAGTTGAGAACACCGGGGAGCTGTTTTTT.

The rearrangement joins TRBV29-1 to TRBJ2-1; 9 bases agree with TRBD2. CDR1 is SQVTM and CDR2 is ANQGSEA in the germline V gene. Trimming took 4 bases from V and 3 from J; bases not matched to a gene: 7. The CDR3 has 15 residues. The CDR3 spells CSVGLAGRDYNEQFF. CDR3 sequence (DNA): TGCAGCGTTGGCCTAGCGGGACGAGACTACAATGAGCAGTTCTTC.

The chain links TRBV5-1 to TRBJ2-1; 8 bases are a match to TRBD2. CDR3 length equals 15 residues. The germline CDR1 and CDR2 sequences are SGHRS and YFSETQ. With 4 bases clipped from V and 7 bases from J, the junction kept 10 bases outside the gene matches. The CDR3 DNA is TGCGCCAGCAGCCCTTTACCGGGACTAGGTAATGAGCAGTTCTTC. This translates into CASSPLPGLGNEQFF.